This TCR beta chain was retrieved from a study of blood T cell repertoires in COVID-19. Across the study: Donors in the United States, Italy and Spain gave samples during acute or convalescent COVID-19. PBMCs, B-cell-depleted T cells, or T cells provided the cDNA or gDNA that made up the material.

Per the authors' pipeline: The assay estimated nucleated cells by amplifying reference gene primers. TCRdb's table, derived via immunoSEQ multiplex PCR, lists solely in-frame clones and lacks some. V and J calls and clone size are given by that table; D and trimming were obtained from the DNA. The table lists about 360,000 clones, around 87% of them singletons. The J segment lost 3 bases and the V segment lost 5 bases, leaving 6 bases of the junction unmatched. Germline-derived CDR1 and CDR2 are SEHNR and FQNEAQ (reference sequence). The CDR3 covers 14 residues. The chain joins TRBV7-9 to TRBJ1-1, with TRBD1 matching over 7 bases. Sequencing used peripheral blood. The TCR originated in a human donor in a cohort sampled during active COVID-19. The CDR3 loop reads CASSMTGTYTEAFF. The CDR3 coding sequence is TGTGCCAGCAGCATGACAGGGACCTACACTGAAGCTTTCTTT.